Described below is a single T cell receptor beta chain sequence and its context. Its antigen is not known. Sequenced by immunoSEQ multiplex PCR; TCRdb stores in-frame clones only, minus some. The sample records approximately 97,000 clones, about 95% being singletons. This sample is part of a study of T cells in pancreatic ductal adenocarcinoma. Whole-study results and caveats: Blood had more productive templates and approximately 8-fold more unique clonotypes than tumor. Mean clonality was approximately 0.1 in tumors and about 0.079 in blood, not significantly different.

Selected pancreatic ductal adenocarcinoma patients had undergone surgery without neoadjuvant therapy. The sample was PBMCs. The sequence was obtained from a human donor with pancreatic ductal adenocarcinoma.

The CDR3 bases are TGTGCCAGCAGCCTTCAGCAGGGGTCCTATGGCTACACCTTC. Amino acids: CASSLQQGSYGYTF. The chain carries TRBV5-5 and TRBJ1-2, with D maybe TRBD1 (6 bases). Germline assignment: CDR1 SGHKS and CDR2 YYEKEE (reference sequence). This CDR3 has 14 residues. Trimming stripped 4 bases from V and 4 bases from J, with 14 bases between.